Presented here are 4 T cell receptor beta chains from one specimen sequenced in a study of shared clonotypes between healthy human individuals. Repertoires were generated with immunoSEQ multiplex PCR, while TCRdb's copy carries only in-frame clones and drops some. The sample shows under 2.5 million clones, less than 95% of them seen only once. Material: naive CD4+ T cells from PBMCs. As to subset: CD45RA+ positively selected. The receptors derive from a young man in good health. Some clones in this sample may be carry-over from other donors' samples.

The chain couples TRBV28 to TRBJ2-7, with a weak D call TRBD1 (5 bases). The germline V and J ends were trimmed by 6 bases and 2 bases, with 11 bases remaining between them. The CDR3 loop spans 13 amino acids. The germline V gene has CDR1 MDHEN and CDR2 SYDVKM. CDR3 nucleotide sequence: TGTGCCAGCAGGGCAGGGAACGCCTACGAGCAGTACTTC. It encodes CASRAGNAYEQYF.

The chain carries TRBV30 and TRBJ2-2; a weak D match, TRBD2 (6 bases). Germline V CDR1 and CDR2: GTSNPN, SVGIG (reference sequence). V was cut by 5 bases and J by 4 bases, with 17 bases left in between. The CDR3 is made up of 15 amino acids. CDR3 loop: CAWDRPGAGTGELFF. The CDR3 DNA follows: TGTGCCTGGGACCGCCCGGGAGCGGGCACCGGGGAGCTGTTTTTT.

V and J are TRBV6-5 and TRBJ2-7, with D unresolved. CDR1 is MNHEY, CDR2 SVGAGI, per germline. V lost 2 bases, J lost 4 bases, and 15 bases lay in between. The length of the CDR3 is 15 residues. DNA for the CDR3: TGTGCCAGCAGTTACACGGCAGGACGCTGGTACGAGCAGTACTTC. Residues: CASSYTAGRWYEQYF.

The chain couples TRBV30 to TRBJ2-5; D unresolved. Per germline, CDR1 GTSNPN and CDR2 SVGIG (reference sequence). This CDR3 spans 12 amino acids. V was clipped by 4 bases and J by 2 bases, with 8 bases between them. CDR3 DNA sequence: TGTGCCTGGAACCCCTCTCAAGAGACCCAGTACTTC. Protein product: CAWNPSQETQYF.